The rows below give T cell receptor beta chains drawn from one sample of a study of CD8 T cells in Susac syndrome. TCRdb reprocessed the immunoSEQ multiplex PCR reads via MiXCR and lists one record per CDR3 protein. The sample yields 55,000 to 85,000 distinct CDR3 sequences, nearly 96% seen once. Sequenced: CD4+ T cells from PBMCs. The receptors here all came from a human donor with multiple sclerosis. CDR3s include the opening cysteine and the closing phenylalanine or tryptophan. The order of the fields is D gene, V gene, CDR3 length, clone size, J gene, CDR3 protein, CDR3 DNA. The D gene is left open where the match is weak. Clone size is stated in some rows and not others, as once, few, many or a class when expanded.

-	TRBV11-2	16	-	TRBJ1-6	CASSIAGSSYNSPLHF	TGTGCCAGCAGCATCGCTGGGTCCTCCTATAATTCACCCCTCCACTTT
TRBD1	TRBV10-3	12	-	TRBJ2-3	CANGQGTDTQYF	TGTGCCAACGGACAGGGCACAGATACGCAGTATTTT
-	TRBV7-2	15	once	TRBJ2-2	CASSWDSGKAGELFF	TGTGCCAGCAGCTGGGACTCAGGGAAGGCCGGGGAGCTGTTTTTT
TRBD1	TRBV15	15	-	TRBJ2-1	CATSRRTGRYNEQFF	TGTGCCACCAGCCGCCGGACAGGCCGTTACAATGAGCAGTTCTTC
TRBD1	TRBV29-1	13	-	TRBJ1-5	CSVTGGWDQPQHF	TGCAGCGTGACAGGGGGTTGGGATCAGCCCCAGCATTTT
TRBD1	TRBV7-2	16	once	TRBJ2-3	CASSLQSGQGPDTQYF	TGTGCCAGCAGCCTACAGTCTGGACAGGGGCCAGATACGCAGTATTTT
-	TRBV12-3/TRBV12-4	14	-	TRBJ1-6	CASSFARSAELLHF	TGTGCCAGCAGTTTCGCCAGATCGGCGGAGCTCCTCCACTTT
-	TRBV7-2	15	-	TRBJ1-2	CASRSPYRDGYGYTF	TGTGCCAGCAGATCTCCTTACAGGGATGGCTATGGCTACACCTTC
TRBD2	TRBV29-1	11	-	TRBJ2-3	CSSRLADTQYF	TGCAGCTCCCGACTAGCGGATACGCAGTATTTT
-	TRBV29-1	16	-	TRBJ2-7	CSVSVREGASSYEQYF	TGCAGCGTATCTGTCCGGGAGGGGGCGAGCTCCTACGAGCAGTACTTC
TRBD2	TRBV12-3/TRBV12-4	15	-	TRBJ2-3	CASSVSGGRADTQYF	TGTGCCAGCAGTGTCAGCGGGGGGAGGGCAGATACGCAGTATTTT
-	TRBV19	14	-	TRBJ2-7	CASRSPGGQNEQYF	TGTGCCAGTAGATCTCCGGGCGGCCAGAACGAGCAGTACTTC
-	TRBV30	12	-	TRBJ1-1	CAWSRLDTEAFF	TGTGCCTGGAGCCGATTAGATACTGAAGCTTTCTTT
-	TRBV6-2/TRBV6-3	21	-	TRBJ2-7	CASRPFDRPLRGLPSNYEQYF	TGTGCCAGCCGCCCTTTCGACCGTCCGCTCCGAGGACTACCTTCAAATTACGAGCAGTACTTC
-	TRBV20-1	16	-	TRBJ1-1	CSAREGGARGNTEAFF	TGCAGTGCTAGAGAAGGGGGAGCCAGGGGGAACACTGAAGCTTTCTTT
TRBD1	TRBV5-6	14	-	TRBJ2-7	CASSIGTGSYEQYF	TGTGCCAGCAGCATCGGGACAGGCTCCTACGAGCAGTACTTC
TRBD1	TRBV15	14	-	TRBJ1-2	CATSRGGTVYGYTF	TGTGCCACCAGCAGAGGAGGGACAGTCTATGGCTACACCTTC
-	TRBV5-1	14	-	TRBJ2-3	CASSPDRPTDTQYF	TGCGCCAGCAGCCCAGACAGACCCACAGATACGCAGTATTTT
-	TRBV15	14	-	TRBJ2-1	CATSRDRYVDEQFF	TGTGCCACCAGCAGAGACCGGTACGTGGATGAGCAGTTCTTC
-	TRBV12-3/TRBV12-4	13	-	TRBJ2-2	CASSPPDTGELFF	TGTGCCAGCAGTCCCCCAGACACCGGGGAGCTGTTTTTT
TRBD1	TRBV6-6	14	-	TRBJ2-7	CASSSRDSPREQYF	TGTGCCAGCAGTAGCCGGGACAGCCCGCGCGAGCAGTACTTC
TRBD2	TRBV6-5	18	-	TRBJ2-2	CASSYGVAGGSNTGELFF	TGTGCCAGCAGTTACGGGGTAGCGGGGGGATCGAACACCGGGGAGCTGTTTTTT
-	TRBV5-1	14	-	TRBJ1-6	CASSGTGPNSPLHF	TGCGCCAGCAGCGGGACGGGCCCCAATTCACCCCTCCACTTT
-	TRBV19	12	few	TRBJ2-3	CASSGSTDTQYF	TGTGCCAGTAGCGGCAGCACAGATACGCAGTATTTT
TRBD1	TRBV5-1	15	-	TRBJ2-1	CASDLGTGGRNEQFF	TGCGCCAGCGACCTTGGGACAGGGGGGCGGAATGAGCAGTTCTTC
TRBD1	TRBV19	14	-	TRBJ1-5	CASRLRDRGQPQHF	TGTGCCAGTAGACTCCGGGACAGGGGTCAGCCCCAGCATTTT
TRBD2	TRBV11-3	15	-	TRBJ2-1	CASSQAGDSYNEQFF	TGTGCCAGCAGCCAAGCGGGGGACTCCTACAATGAGCAGTTCTTC
TRBD1	TRBV30	13	-	TRBJ2-7	CAWSNRGVNEQYF	TGTGCCTGGAGTAACAGGGGAGTTAACGAGCAGTACTTC
-	TRBV29-1	15	-	TRBJ2-7	CSVSLRTGTSYEQYF	TGCAGCGTTTCCCTCCGAACCGGGACCTCCTACGAGCAGTACTTC
-	TRBV11-3	14	-	TRBJ2-5	CASSPSWGGETQYF	TGTGCCAGCAGCCCGAGTTGGGGAGGCGAGACCCAGTACTTC
TRBD2	TRBV3-1	17	-	TRBJ2-5	CASSPTTSGVLGETQYF	TGTGCCAGCAGCCCCACAACTAGCGGGGTCCTGGGGGAGACCCAGTACTTC
TRBD2	TRBV7-9	13	-	TRBJ2-7	CASSLSGGWEQYF	TGTGCCAGCAGCCTGTCCGGGGGGTGGGAGCAGTACTTC
-	TRBV5-1	15	-	TRBJ2-6	CASTPGSSGANVLTF	TGCGCCAGCACCCCAGGGAGCTCTGGGGCCAACGTCCTGACTTTC
-	TRBV29-1	12	-	TRBJ1-1	CSVVGRNTEAFF	TGCAGCGTTGTAGGTCGGAACACTGAAGCTTTCTTT
TRBD1	TRBV6-5	14	-	TRBJ2-5	CASRPGTGQETQYF	TGTGCCAGCAGGCCCGGGACAGGGCAAGAGACCCAGTACTTC
-	TRBV29-1	13	-	TRBJ2-3	CSVPERDSDTQYF	TGCAGCGTTCCAGAAAGGGATTCAGATACGCAGTATTTT
-	TRBV9	14	-	TRBJ2-2	CASNGGAITGEPFF	TGTGCCAGCAATGGGGGGGCCATCACCGGGGAGCCGTTTTTT
-	TRBV3-1	13	-	TRBJ1-1	CASSQDGRDEAFF	TGTGCCAGCAGCCAAGATGGCCGGGACGAAGCTTTCTTT
-	TRBV20-1	14	-	TRBJ2-3	CSARVQLAEITQYF	TGCAGTGCTAGAGTACAGTTAGCGGAGATCACGCAGTATTTT
-	TRBV6-2/TRBV6-3	16	-	TRBJ1-5	CASSKRLLNSNQPQHF	TGTGCCAGCAGCAAACGGCTTTTAAATAGCAATCAGCCCCAGCATTTT
-	TRBV12-3/TRBV12-4	15	-	TRBJ1-3	CASSLDRSSGNTIYF	TGTGCCAGCAGTTTGGACAGAAGCTCTGGAAACACCATATATTTT
-	TRBV7-9	14	-	TRBJ1-2	CASSRGEGDYGYTF	TGTGCCAGCAGCAGGGGCGAAGGGGACTATGGCTACACCTTC
-	TRBV29-1	14	-	TRBJ1-1	CSVILGGGLEKAFF	TGCAGCGTTATTCTAGGGGGAGGGTTGGAAAAAGCTTTCTTT
-	TRBV7-2	11	-	TRBJ1-2	CASRRDYGYTF	TGTGCCAGCAGACGGGACTATGGCTACACCTTC
-	TRBV18	13	-	TRBJ1-1	CASSESVNTEAFF	TGTGCCAGCTCAGAGTCGGTGAACACTGAAGCTTTCTTT
-	TRBV2	14	-	TRBJ1-2	CASSDEAENYGYTF	TGTGCCAGCAGTGACGAGGCGGAAAACTATGGCTACACCTTC
-	TRBV25-1	11	few	TRBJ2-7	CASSGSYEQYF	TGTGCCAGCAGTGGTTCCTACGAGCAGTACTTC
-	TRBV20-1	15	-	TRBJ2-7	CSANPALTYSYEQYF	TGCAGTGCCAATCCAGCCCTGACATACTCCTACGAGCAGTACTTC
-	TRBV7-9	16	-	TRBJ2-1	CASRAITPSSYNEQFF	TGTGCCAGCCGGGCTATAACCCCCAGCTCCTACAATGAGCAGTTCTTC
-	TRBV4-2	15	-	TRBJ2-5	CASSQDSAKGETQYF	TGTGCCAGCAGCCAAGATTCGGCTAAGGGGGAGACCCAGTACTTC
-	TRBV29-1	12	-	TRBJ2-2	CSVDSFAGELFF	TGCAGCGTTGACTCCTTCGCCGGGGAGCTGTTTTTT
-	TRBV12-3/TRBV12-4	15	-	TRBJ1-1	CASRYNSRGNTEAFF	TGTGCCAGCAGGTACAATTCGAGGGGGAACACTGAAGCTTTCTTT
TRBD1	TRBV28	16	-	TRBJ2-3	CASSVARGQGTDTQYF	TGTGCCAGCAGTGTTGCCCGGGGACAGGGTACTGATACGCAGTATTTT
TRBD1	TRBV11-3	14	-	TRBJ2-7	CASSFGTGRGEQYF	TGTGCCAGCAGCTTCGGGACAGGGCGAGGTGAGCAGTACTTC
-	TRBV7-9	14	-	TRBJ2-5	CASSLEGRQETQYF	TGTGCCAGCAGCTTGGAAGGCAGGCAAGAGACCCAGTACTTC
-	TRBV5-1	16	-	TRBJ2-7	CASSFGLGGVRNEQYF	TGCGCCAGCAGCTTCGGTCTGGGGGGCGTAAGGAACGAGCAGTACTTC
-	TRBV30	13	-	TRBJ1-5	CAWSVQGDQPQHF	TGTGCCTGGAGTGTCCAGGGCGATCAGCCCCAGCATTTT
-	TRBV14	16	-	TRBJ2-3	CASSPRTQPGTDTQYF	TGTGCCAGCAGCCCTCGGACTCAACCGGGCACAGATACGCAGTATTTT